The next 30 T cell receptor beta chains were all read from a single sample in a study of spatial heterogeneity in lung cancer. A single record per CDR3 protein comes from TCRdb applying MiXCR to the 5' RACE reads. The sample contains about 120,000 distinct CDR3 sequences, 12% of which appear only once. As to time point: blood at routine non-recurrence follow-up after resection. Unsorted whole RNA from tumor, nontumor lung or frozen PBMC underwent sequencing. The sequencing used PBMCs, collected at follow-up. All receptors derive from a male donor with early-stage non-small cell lung cancer.

V gene TRBV27 combines with J gene TRBJ2-7, with 8 nucleotides matching TRBD2. With V trimmed by 5 bases and J by 2 bases, 5 bases remained unmatched. The germline V gene encodes CDR1 MNHEY and CDR2 SMNVEV (reference sequence). The CDR3 is made up of 14 amino acids. The CDR3 region has the DNA TGTGCCAGCAGTCCGACTAGCGCAGCCTACGAGCAGTACTTC. Translating it yields CASSPTSAAYEQYF.

The chain carries TRBV28 and TRBJ2-2, with D perhaps assigned TRBD1 or TRBD2 (5 bases each). The CDR3 length is 14 residues. CDR1 is MDHEN, CDR2 SYDVKM, per germline. V was trimmed by 6 bases and J by 3 bases, leaving 11 bases between them. CDR3 in DNA: TGTGCCAGCAGAAGGGACCGCGACACCGGGGAGCTGTTTTTT. Its protein is CASRRDRDTGELFF. Full variable domain (missing parts from reference TRBV28 and TRBJ2-2): DVKVTQSSRYLVKRTGEKVFLECVQDMDHENMFWYRQDPGLGLRLIYFSYDVKMKEKGDIPEGYSVSREKKERFSLILESASTNQTSMYLCASRRDRDTGELFFGEGSRLTVL.

This clonotype was seen a handful of times. The V and J genes are TRBV28 and TRBJ2-1; 8 bases line up with TRBD2. The V and J ends lost 8 bases and 5 bases, in that order; junction bases with no gene match: 11. The CDR3 totals 15 residues. CDR1 and CDR2 from the germline V gene are MDHEN and SYDVKM. Here the CDR3 DNA reads TGTGCCAGCTCACGCTCCGGGACTAGACACAATGAGCAGTTCTTC. Translation: CASSRSGTRHNEQFF.

The table lists this clonotype with a few counts. The V and J genes are TRBV28 and TRBJ1-6, with D maybe TRBD1 (5 bases). The germline CDR1 and CDR2 sequences are MDHEN and SYDVKM. The CDR3 spans 14 residues. V was trimmed by 5 bases and J by 1 base, leaving 6 bases between them. CDR3 coding DNA: TGTGCCAGCAGTGGGGGGTCCTATAATTCACCCCTCCACTTT. Encoded protein: CASSGGSYNSPLHF.

The chain couples TRBV10-3 to TRBJ2-7, with 7 bases fitting TRBD1. Trimming cost V 7 bases and J 1 base; bases outside gene matches: 7. The V gene's germline CDR1 is ENHRY and CDR2 SYGVKD. This CDR3 has 14 amino acids. The CDR3 DNA follows: TGTGCCATCAAACCGGACAGGTCGTCCTACGAGCAGTACTTC. Translated: CAIKPDRSSYEQYF.

This clonotype appeared a few times. The chain recombines TRBV20-1 with TRBJ2-1, with 9 bases fitting TRBD2. The CDR3 runs 14 residues. V lost 4 bases and J lost 3; bases outside the gene matches: 4. CDR1 and CDR2 from the germline V gene are DFQATT and SNEGSKA (reference sequence). CDR3: CSAKRGAFYNEQFF. For the CDR3, the DNA is TGCAGTGCTAAGCGGGGGGCCTTCTACAATGAGCAGTTCTTC.

Many counts were recorded for this clonotype. The J gene is TRBJ2-2, the V gene TRBV28; perhaps TRBD2 as D (7 bases). Trimming removed 5 bases from V and 5 bases from J, with 21 bases in between. Germline values: CDR1 MDHEN, CDR2 SYDVKM. The CDR3 covers 17 residues. As DNA, the CDR3 is TGTGCCAGCAGTACCCGTGGTGGGGGGGCGCGGACCGGGGAGCTGTTTTTT. This codes for CASSTRGGGARTGELFF.

The CDR3 nucleotides are TGTGCCATCAGCACGGACAGGGGAGTAAACATTCAGTACTTC. It codes for CAISTDRGVNIQYF. This sequence joins TRBV10-3 and TRBJ2-4, with 9 bases matching TRBD1. Unmatched junction bases numbered 6, after V lost 6 bases and J lost 6 bases. Per the germline V gene, CDR1 is ENHRY and CDR2 is SYGVKD. The CDR3 runs 14 residues.

This clonotype occurred many times. The chain has TRBV5-1 and TRBJ2-1; D is undetermined. From germline, CDR1 is SGHRS and CDR2 YFSETQ. The V gene lost 4 bases and the J gene lost 8 bases, with 10 bases spanning the gap. CDR3 length equals 12 residues. The CDR3 loop reads CASSLGVDEQFF. The CDR3 DNA follows: TGCGCCAGCAGCCTGGGCGTCGATGAGCAGTTCTTC.

This clonotype was counted at least ten times. The chain combines TRBV20-1 with TRBJ2-7; 11 nucleotides match TRBD1. From germline, CDR1 is DFQATT and CDR2 SNEGSKA (reference sequence). The CDR3 length is 15 residues. Losses at the gene ends were 3 bases for V and 9 bases for J; bases not matched to a gene: 13. CDR3 DNA sequence: TGCAGTGCTAGTCCCAATCGGGACAGGGGGAATGGGCAGTACTTC. Amino acid sequence: CSASPNRDRGNGQYF.

This chain joins TRBV27 and TRBJ2-3; D gene ambiguous. V shed 0 bases and J shed 0 bases, with 10 bases lying between them. This CDR3 spans 16 amino acids. The germline V gene encodes CDR1 MNHEY and CDR2 SMNVEV (reference sequence). The CDR3 sequence is CASSLSAYPSTDTQYF. The DNA of the CDR3 is TGTGCCAGCAGTTTATCGGCCTACCCAAGCACAGATACGCAGTATTTT.

The chain has TRBV20-1 and TRBJ1-3; no definite D call. The ends were cut back, 2 bases at V and 3 bases at J, with 8 bases in the middle. Germline CDR1 reads DFQATT; CDR2 reads SNEGSKA (reference sequence). This CDR3 is 13 amino acids long. CDR3 nucleotide sequence: TGCAGTGCTAGACCGGCGAGTGGAAACACCATATATTTT. Its translation is CSARPASGNTIYF.

Many counts were recorded for this clonotype. The chain is built from TRBV10-3 and TRBJ2-2; a possible D gene is TRBD1 (6 bases). V gave up 6 bases and J gave up 0 bases, with 14 bases separating them. From germline, CDR1 is ENHRY and CDR2 SYGVKD. This CDR3 spans 16 amino acids. The CDR3 protein is CAISTRTGSNTGELFF. For the CDR3, the DNA is TGTGCCATCAGCACACGAACAGGGTCGAACACCGGGGAGCTGTTTTTT.

This clonotype has a count of ten or more. The chain carries TRBV20-1 and TRBJ2-3; 13 bases agree with TRBD2. The germline CDR1 and CDR2 sequences are DFQATT and SNEGSKA (reference sequence). J lost 6 bases, V lost 1 base, and 7 bases had no gene match. This CDR3 contains 16 residues. As DNA, the CDR3 is TGCAGTGCTAGAGGACTAGCGGGGGGCCAGGTTGATACGCAGTATTTT. Its protein is CSARGLAGGQVDTQYF.

The chain combines TRBV10-2 with TRBJ1-5; 7 bases fit TRBD1. V shed 5 bases, J shed 2 bases, and the junction held 6 bases outside the gene matches. There are 15 residues in the CDR3. From germline, CDR1 is WSHSY and CDR2 SAAADI. In DNA form, the CDR3 reads TGCGCCAGCAGTTTGACAGGGATAGGCAATCAGCCCCAGCATTTT. As protein: CASSLTGIGNQPQHF.

This clonotype was picked up a small number of times. The V gene is TRBV20-1, the J gene TRBJ1-1; D gene uncertain. The V end was cut by 2 bases, the J end by 1 base, with 5 bases between. Germline CDR1 DFQATT, CDR2 SNEGSKA (reference sequence). This CDR3 spans 12 amino acids. The CDR3 loop is CSARQANTEAFF. The CDR3 region has the DNA TGCAGTGCTAGACAGGCGAACACTGAAGCTTTCTTT.

This clonotype was seen only a few times. This chain uses TRBV27 with TRBJ2-7; D perhaps matches TRBD2 (5 bases). Per germline, CDR1 MNHEY and CDR2 SMNVEV (reference sequence). Trimming took 5 bases from V and 0 from J, leaving 14 bases between them. CDR3 length equals 15 residues. CDR3 in amino acids: CASSPGLSSSYEQYF. The CDR3 coding sequence is TGTGCCAGCAGTCCCGGACTGTCCAGCTCCTACGAGCAGTACTTC.

The sample holds many counts of this clonotype. The chain uses TRBV28 and TRBJ2-5; D remains unclear. The CDR3 sequence is 11 residues long. Germline lookup yields CDR1 MDHEN and CDR2 SYDVKM. V lost 6 bases and J 5 bases, leaving 7 bases between the germline ends. The CDR3, as DNA: TGTGCCAGCAGCGGTCTCGAGACCCAGTACTTC. Its protein is CASSGLETQYF.

The chain's CDR3 is CASSQVRVSDTQYF. CDR3 in DNA: TGCGCCAGCAGCCAAGTCAGGGTTTCAGATACGCAGTATTTT. The chain has TRBV4-3 and TRBJ2-3, with D perhaps matching TRBD1 (5 bases). The CDR3 sequence is 14 residues long. V was clipped by 1 base and J by 4 bases, with 9 bases between them. Germline V gene data show CDR1 as LGHNA and CDR2 as YSLEER.

This clonotype was seen only a few times. The V call is TRBV30, the J call TRBJ2-1; perhaps TRBD2 as D (5 bases). Germline CDR1 is GTSNPN and CDR2 is SVGIG (reference sequence). Trimming stripped 5 bases from V and 0 bases from J, with 11 bases between. This CDR3 is 14 amino acids long. CDR3 amino acids: CAWDPGSSYNEQFF. The CDR3, as DNA: TGTGCCTGGGACCCGGGGAGCTCCTACAATGAGCAGTTCTTC.

This clonotype has ten or more counts. V is TRBV29-1 and J is TRBJ1-1; D is unresolved. Looked up from germline, CDR1 is SQVTM and CDR2 is ANQGSEA. Between the trimmed V and J ends, which lost 2 bases and 0 bases, there was a span of 7 bases. This CDR3 spans 13 amino acids. CDR3 amino acids: CSVEQIMNTEAFF. The CDR3 bases are TGCAGCGTTGAACAGATAATGAACACTGAAGCTTTCTTT.

This clonotype occurred many times. The chain is built from TRBV25-1 and TRBJ1-2, with 7 positions matching TRBD1. This CDR3 has 13 residues. Unmatched junction bases numbered 5, after V lost 4 bases and J lost 6 bases. Germline-derived CDR1 and CDR2 are MGHDK and SYGVNS. CDR3 residues: CASSGRGHDGYTF. The CDR3 coding sequence is TGTGCCAGCAGTGGAAGGGGGCACGATGGCTACACCTTC.

V usage is TRBV12-5 and J usage is TRBJ2-1, with D possibly TRBD1 on 5 matching bases. This CDR3 region has 14 residues. Germline V gives CDR1 LGHNT, CDR2 FRNRAP. Trimming removed 11 bases at V and 6 bases at J, with 20 bases between. CDR3 loop: CAVQGILTSNEQFF. Written as DNA, the CDR3 is TGTGCTGTCCAGGGAATTCTGACGAGCAATGAGCAGTTCTTC.

This chain joins TRBV7-9 and TRBJ2-7; 9 nucleotides align to TRBD2. CDR1 is SEHNR and CDR2 is FQNEAQ in the germline V gene (reference sequence). V dropped 11 bases and J dropped 2; count of bases not matched to a gene: 10. The CDR3 totals 14 residues. The CDR3 DNA is TGTGCCTCCAGCCCCAGCGGGGGGACCTACGAGCAGTACTTC. Its protein product is CASSPSGGTYEQYF.

This clonotype was counted once. Since a much larger clone is just one base distant, this may be a read error. This sequence joins TRBV6-1 and TRBJ2-3; possible D gene TRBD2, 5 bases. This CDR3 spans 16 amino acids. Trimming removed 2 bases at V and 3 bases at J, with 15 bases between. Germline CDR1 is MNHNS and CDR2 is SASEGT. CDR3 nucleotides: TGTGCCAGCAGTGAAATGGCGGGCTCTCAGACAGATACGCAGTATTTT. It yields the protein CASSEMAGSQTDTQYF.

This clonotype was seen repeatedly, ten times or more. This chain connects TRBV7-9 to TRBJ2-3; unclear D gene. This CDR3 region has 15 residues. In germline, CDR1 is SEHNR, CDR2 FQNEAQ (reference sequence). Trimming took off 5 bases at V and 0 bases at J, with 12 bases between the two ends. CDR3 sequence: CASSPGSASTDTQYF. The DNA of the CDR3 is TGTGCCAGCAGCCCGGGCTCGGCTAGCACAGATACGCAGTATTTT.

Many counts were recorded for this clonotype. The chain uses TRBV28 and TRBJ2-4; D unresolved. Per the germline V gene, CDR1 is MDHEN and CDR2 is SYDVKM. The ends were cut back, 7 bases at V and 11 bases at J, with 12 bases in the middle. The CDR3 is made up of 11 amino acids. In DNA form, the CDR3 reads TGTGCCAGCATCCAGAATGGGCTTCAGTACTTC. Translation: CASIQNGLQYF.

This clonotype was counted between two and nine times. The chain combines TRBV7-6 with TRBJ2-2; 9 nucleotides agree with TRBD2. The CDR3 runs to 14 residues. Germline V CDR1 and CDR2: SGHVS, FNYEAQ. V dropped 2 bases and J dropped 7; count of bases not matched to a gene: 2. CDR3 sequence: CASSLLAGDGELFF. In nucleotides, the CDR3 is TGTGCCAGCAGCTTATTAGCGGGGGACGGGGAGCTGTTTTTT.

This clonotype was counted many times. J is TRBJ2-1 and V is TRBV5-1, with D maybe TRBD1 (6 bases). Germline V gene data show CDR1 as SGHRS and CDR2 as YFSETQ. This CDR3 region has 15 residues. V lost 3 bases to trimming and J lost 0 bases, with 10 bases between them. The CDR3: CASSSEGVSYNEQFF. The CDR3 DNA sequence: TGCGCCAGCAGCTCCGAGGGGGTCTCCTACAATGAGCAGTTCTTC.

This clonotype occurred a few times. This chain joins TRBV20-1 and TRBJ1-5; the D gene is possibly TRBD1 (6 bases). The germline gives CDR1 DFQATT, CDR2 SNEGSKA (reference sequence). V shed 2 bases and J shed 5 bases, with 19 bases lying between them. The CDR3 is made up of 16 amino acids. The CDR3 loop reads CSARPPGRGRDQPQHF. The CDR3 bases are TGCAGTGCTAGACCCCCCGGGCGGGGGCGAGATCAGCCCCAGCATTTT.